Listed here are 15 T cell receptor beta chains from one sample, sequenced in a study of T-cell memory formation after mild COVID-19. A single record per CDR3 protein comes from TCRdb applying MiXCR to the 5' RACE reads. The table lists around 80,000 distinct CDR3 sequences, 9.5% to 15% of them singletons. The sequencing input was PBMCs or a T cell subset sorted from them (not recorded which). These receptors came from a man younger than 35 who had mild COVID-19 (a few samples of this study predate the infection). Cell type and time point are not known.

V and J are TRBV6-6 and TRBJ1-1; the match to TRBD1 covers 9 bases. The CDR3 is made up of 15 amino acids. V shed 5 bases, J shed 1 base, and the junction held 5 bases outside the gene matches. In germline, CDR1 is MNHNY, CDR2 SVGAGI (reference sequence). As DNA, the CDR3 is TGTGCCAGCAGTCCCCCGGGACAGGGGAACACTGAAGCTTTCTTT. Protein sequence: CASSPPGQGNTEAFF.

In its sample, this clonotype was seen a few times. The rearrangement joins TRBV6-6 to TRBJ2-5; tentative D call: TRBD1 (6 bases). Germline CDR1 is MNHNY and CDR2 is SVGAGI (reference sequence). V lost 9 bases and J 5 bases, leaving 13 bases between the germline ends. This CDR3 is built from 12 residues. This CDR3 reads CASQGTDETQYF. The CDR3 DNA reads as TGTGCCAGTCAGGGGACCGACGAGACCCAGTACTTC.

This clonotype was found many times. The chain combines TRBV4-3 with TRBJ2-1; maybe TRBD2 (5 bases). Trimming pared 5 bases from V and 0 bases from J, leaving 11 bases between. The CDR3 extends over 15 amino acids. CDR1 and CDR2 from the germline V gene are LGHNA and YSLEER. In DNA form, the CDR3 reads TGCGCCAGCAGCGAGGGCACAAGCTCCTACAATGAGCAGTTCTTC. Residues: CASSEGTSSYNEQFF.

Written as DNA, the CDR3 is TGTGCCAGCAGTCCCATTTACAAAAACACTGAAGCTTTCTTT. It translates to CASSPIYKNTEAFF. This sequence joins TRBV27 and TRBJ1-1; D ambiguous. The CDR3 is 14 residues long. Germline CDR1 reads MNHEY; CDR2 reads SMNVEV (reference sequence). V dropped 5 bases and J dropped 2 bases, with 12 bases sitting between them.

The CDR3 region is CASSYGYIGTQYF. The CDR3 bases are TGTGCCAGCAGTTACGGTTACATTGGAACGCAGTATTTT. The chain combines TRBV6-5 with TRBJ2-3; D gene ambiguous. Trimming took off 2 bases at V and 9 bases at J, with 12 bases between the two ends. The CDR3 consists of 13 residues. CDR1 and CDR2 from the germline V gene are MNHEY and SVGAGI.

The DNA of the CDR3 is TGTGCCACCAGCAGAGATGGATTCTCTGGGGCCAACGTCCTGACTTTC. Encoded protein: CATSRDGFSGANVLTF. The rearrangement joins TRBV15 to TRBJ2-6; D call uncertain. From germline, CDR1 is LNHNV and CDR2 YYDKDF (reference sequence). The CDR3 is made up of 16 amino acids. V gave up 0 bases and J gave up 0 bases, with 6 bases separating them.

This clonotype was detected only a few times. This chain joins TRBV4-1 and TRBJ2-1, with TRBD1 identical over 11 bases. Germline V lookup: CDR1 MGHRA, CDR2 YSYEKL. The CDR3 loop spans 14 amino acids. The J segment lost 7 bases and the V segment lost 3 bases, leaving 2 bases of the junction unmatched. CDR3 sequence: CASSQGQGENEQFF. CDR3 DNA: TGCGCCAGCAGCCAGGGACAGGGGGAGAATGAGCAGTTCTTC.

V usage is TRBV9 and J usage is TRBJ2-1, with 9 bases aligning to TRBD2. V trimming: 4 bases; J trimming: 5 bases; junction bases outside the gene matches: 10. There are 16 residues in the CDR3. Germline lookup yields CDR1 SGDLS and CDR2 YYNGEE. CDR3 sequence: CASSRISGRGDNEQFF. The CDR3 nucleotides read TGTGCCAGCAGCAGGATTAGCGGGAGAGGCGACAATGAGCAGTTCTTC.

As to this clonotype: One base away lies a much larger clone, so this may be a sequencing read error. The genes are TRBV27 and TRBJ1-1, with D perhaps TRBD1 (5 bases). Germline lookup yields CDR1 MNHEY and CDR2 SMNVEV (reference sequence). CDR3 length: 13 residues. CDR3 sequence: CASSFVGGTEASF. CDR3 bases: TGTGCCAGCAGTTTTGTAGGAGGGACTGAAGCTTCCTTT.

V and J are TRBV11-2 and TRBJ2-1; TRBD2 matches 11 bases. V gave up 6 bases and J gave up 5 bases; unmatched junction bases: 6. Germline values: CDR1 SGHAT, CDR2 FQNNGV. This CDR3 is 15 amino acids long. CDR3 loop: CASRMGLADHNEQFF. The CDR3 nucleotides read TGTGCCAGCAGGATGGGACTAGCGGACCACAATGAGCAGTTCTTC.

This rearrangement joins TRBV9 to TRBJ2-2, with a possible D match to TRBD1 (6 bases). The CDR3 sequence is 15 residues long. V was pared by 2 bases and J by 5 bases, with 13 bases between. Germline loops: CDR1 SGDLS, CDR2 YYNGEE. In nucleotides, the CDR3 is TGTGCCAGCAGCGTCCAGGGGCGCCGGACCGGGGAGCTGTTTTTT. Its protein is CASSVQGRRTGELFF.

The chain couples TRBV7-9 to TRBJ2-5, with D tentatively TRBD1 (5 bases). From germline, CDR1 is SEHNR and CDR2 FQNEAQ (reference sequence). The CDR3 contains 11 residues. The V gene lost 5 bases and the J gene lost 7 bases, with 8 bases spanning the gap. CDR3 nucleotide sequence: TGTGCCAGCAGCCCGGACACGACCCAGTACTTC. Translated: CASSPDTTQYF.

There are a few counts of this clonotype. The gene calls are TRBV7-8 and TRBJ2-2, with TRBD2 matching 11 bases. The CDR3 is made up of 15 amino acids. V shed 4 bases and J 4 bases; nucleotides not matched to a gene: 2. CDR1 and CDR2 from the germline V gene are SGHVS and FQNEAQ. The CDR3 spells CASSYLAGGTGELFF. CDR3 sequence (DNA): TGTGCCAGCAGCTACCTAGCGGGGGGCACCGGGGAGCTGTTTTTT.

This clonotype turned up a few times. The chain employs TRBV3-1 and TRBJ2-7; D unresolved. The CDR3 has 13 amino acids. The V end lost 2 bases, the J end lost 6 bases, and 11 bases lay between the germline ends. CDR1 is LGHDT and CDR2 is YNNKEL in the germline V gene (reference sequence). In DNA, the CDR3 is TGTGCCAGCAGCCAATCACCCCCTAGCGAGCAGTACTTC. This sequence encodes CASSQSPPSEQYF.

The CDR3 loop reads CASTTGAYEQYF. CDR3 bases: TGTGCCAGCACGACCGGGGCCTACGAGCAGTACTTC. The V call is TRBV2, the J call TRBJ2-7, with a weak D call TRBD2 (5 bases). Trimming removed 7 bases at V and 2 bases at J, with 9 bases between. Per germline, CDR1 SNHLY and CDR2 FYNNEI. The CDR3 consists of 12 residues.